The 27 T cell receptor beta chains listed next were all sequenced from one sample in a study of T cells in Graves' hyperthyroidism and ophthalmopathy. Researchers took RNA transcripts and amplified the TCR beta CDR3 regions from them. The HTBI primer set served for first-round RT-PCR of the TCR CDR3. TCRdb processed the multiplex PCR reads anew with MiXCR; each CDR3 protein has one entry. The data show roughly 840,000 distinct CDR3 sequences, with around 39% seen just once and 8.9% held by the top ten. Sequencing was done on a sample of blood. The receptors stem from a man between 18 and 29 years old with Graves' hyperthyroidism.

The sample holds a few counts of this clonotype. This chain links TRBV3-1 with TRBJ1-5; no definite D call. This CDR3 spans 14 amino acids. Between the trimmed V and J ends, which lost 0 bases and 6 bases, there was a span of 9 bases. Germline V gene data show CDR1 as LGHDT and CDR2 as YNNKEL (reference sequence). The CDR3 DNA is TGTGCCAGCAGCCAAGATAACGCTGGTCAGCCCCAGCATTTT. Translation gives CASSQDNAGQPQHF.

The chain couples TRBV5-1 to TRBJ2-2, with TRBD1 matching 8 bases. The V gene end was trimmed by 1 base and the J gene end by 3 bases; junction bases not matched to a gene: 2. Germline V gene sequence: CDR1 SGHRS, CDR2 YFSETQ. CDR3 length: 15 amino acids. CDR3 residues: CASSLHRGDTGELFF. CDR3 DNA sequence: TGCGCCAGCAGCTTGCACAGGGGGGACACCGGGGAGCTGTTTTTT.

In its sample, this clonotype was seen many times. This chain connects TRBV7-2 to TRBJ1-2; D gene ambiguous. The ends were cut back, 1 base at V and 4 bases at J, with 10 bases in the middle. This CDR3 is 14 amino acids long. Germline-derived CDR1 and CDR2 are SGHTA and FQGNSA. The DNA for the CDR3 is TGTGCCAGCAGCTTAGATCTGGGTACCTATGGCTACACCTTC. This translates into CASSLDLGTYGYTF.

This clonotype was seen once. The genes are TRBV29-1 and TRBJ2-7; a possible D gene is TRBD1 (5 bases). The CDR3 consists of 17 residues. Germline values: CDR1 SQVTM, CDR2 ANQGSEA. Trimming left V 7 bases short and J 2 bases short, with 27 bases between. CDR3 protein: CSACTELAGSSTYEQYF. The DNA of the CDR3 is TGCAGCGCCTGCACAGAACTGGCAGGGTCAAGTACCTACGAGCAGTACTTC.

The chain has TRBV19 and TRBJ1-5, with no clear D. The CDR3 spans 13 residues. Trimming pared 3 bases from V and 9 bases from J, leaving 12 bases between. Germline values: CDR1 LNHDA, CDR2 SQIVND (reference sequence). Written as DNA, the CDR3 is TGTGCCAGTAGTATTCCGCCAGGTCGGCCCCAGCATTTT. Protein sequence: CASSIPPGRPQHF.

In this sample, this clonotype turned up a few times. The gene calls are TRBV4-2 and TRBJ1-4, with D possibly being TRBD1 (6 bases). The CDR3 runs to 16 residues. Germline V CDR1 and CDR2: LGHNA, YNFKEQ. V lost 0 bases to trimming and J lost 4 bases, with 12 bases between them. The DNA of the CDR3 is TGTGCCAGCAGCCAAGATCGCACAGGGATTAATGAAAAACTGTTTTTT. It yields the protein CASSQDRTGINEKLFF.

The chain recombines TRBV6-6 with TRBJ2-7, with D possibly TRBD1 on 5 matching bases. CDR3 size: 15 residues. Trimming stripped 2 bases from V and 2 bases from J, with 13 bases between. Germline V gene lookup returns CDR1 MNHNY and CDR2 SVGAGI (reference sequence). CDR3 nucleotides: TGTGCCAGCAGTTACAGTAGGGGTTCTACCTACGAGCAGTACTTC. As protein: CASSYSRGSTYEQYF.

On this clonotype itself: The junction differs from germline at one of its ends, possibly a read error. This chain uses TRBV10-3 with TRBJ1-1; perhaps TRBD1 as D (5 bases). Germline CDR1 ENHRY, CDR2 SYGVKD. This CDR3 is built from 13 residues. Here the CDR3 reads CASSGGKRTEAFF. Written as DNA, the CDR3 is TGTGCCAGCAGTGGGGGGAAACGGACTGAAGCTTTCTTT.

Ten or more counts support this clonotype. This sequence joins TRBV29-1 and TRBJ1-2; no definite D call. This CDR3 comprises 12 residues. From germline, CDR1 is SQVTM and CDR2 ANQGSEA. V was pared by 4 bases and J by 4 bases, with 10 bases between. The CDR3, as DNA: TGCAGCGTTGTAAGGGCCGGCTATGGCTACACCTTC. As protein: CSVVRAGYGYTF.

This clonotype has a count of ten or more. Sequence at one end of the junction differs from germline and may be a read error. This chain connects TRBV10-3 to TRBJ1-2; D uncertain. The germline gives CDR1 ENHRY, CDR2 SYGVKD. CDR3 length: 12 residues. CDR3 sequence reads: CASSLYNYGYTF. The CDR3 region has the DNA TGTGCCAGCAGTTTGTATAACTATGGCTACACCTTC.

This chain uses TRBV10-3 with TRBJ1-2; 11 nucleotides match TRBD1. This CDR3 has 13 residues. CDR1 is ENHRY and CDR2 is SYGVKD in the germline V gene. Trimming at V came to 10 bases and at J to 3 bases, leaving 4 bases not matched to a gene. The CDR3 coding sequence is TGTGCCACCGGGACAGGGGGAGACTATGGCTACACCTTC. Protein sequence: CATGTGGDYGYTF.

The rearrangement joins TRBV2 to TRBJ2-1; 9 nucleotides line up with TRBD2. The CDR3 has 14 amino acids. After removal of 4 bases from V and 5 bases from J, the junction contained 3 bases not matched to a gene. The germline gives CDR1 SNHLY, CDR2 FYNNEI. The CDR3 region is CASSGAGGHNEQFF. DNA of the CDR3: TGTGCCAGCAGTGGAGCGGGAGGCCACAATGAGCAGTTCTTC.

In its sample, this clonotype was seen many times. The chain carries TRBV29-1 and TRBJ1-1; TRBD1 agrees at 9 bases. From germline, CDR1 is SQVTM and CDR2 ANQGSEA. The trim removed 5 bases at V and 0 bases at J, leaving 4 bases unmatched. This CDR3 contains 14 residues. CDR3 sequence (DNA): TGCAGCGTTCGACGGGACAGGGTGAACACTGAAGCTTTCTTT. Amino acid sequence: CSVRRDRVNTEAFF. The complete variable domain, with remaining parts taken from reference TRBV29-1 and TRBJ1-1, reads SAVISQKPSRDICQRGTSLTIQCQVDSQVTMMFWYRQQPGQSLTLIATANQGSEATYESGFVIDKFPISRPNLTFSTLTVSNMSPEDSSIYLCSVRRDRVNTEAFFGQGTRLTVV.

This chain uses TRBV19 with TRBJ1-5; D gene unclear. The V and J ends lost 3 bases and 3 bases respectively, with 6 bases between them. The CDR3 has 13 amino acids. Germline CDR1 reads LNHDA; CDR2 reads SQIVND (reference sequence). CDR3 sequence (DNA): TGTGCCAGTAGTATTTTTGACAATCAGCCCCAGCATTTT. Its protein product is CASSIFDNQPQHF.

The CDR3 nucleotides are TGTGCCAGCAGCAGGGACAGTACCTCGACTGGAAACACCATATATTTT. Residues: CASSRDSTSTGNTIYF. The chain links TRBV2 to TRBJ1-3, with 7 bases matching TRBD1. The CDR3 runs to 16 residues. The germline CDR1 and CDR2 sequences are SNHLY and FYNNEI. Trimming removed 6 bases from V and 2 bases from J; junction bases left unmatched: 10.

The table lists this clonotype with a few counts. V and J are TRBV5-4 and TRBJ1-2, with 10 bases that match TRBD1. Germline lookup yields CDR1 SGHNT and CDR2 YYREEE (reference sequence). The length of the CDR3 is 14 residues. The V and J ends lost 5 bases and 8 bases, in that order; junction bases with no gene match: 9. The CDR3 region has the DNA TGTGCCAGCAGACCCGGGACAGGGGCTGTGGGCTACACCTTC. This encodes CASRPGTGAVGYTF. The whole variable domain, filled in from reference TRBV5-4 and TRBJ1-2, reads ETGVTQSPTHLIKTRGQQVTLRCSSQSGHNTVSWYQQALGQGPQFIFQYYREEENGRGNFPPRFSGLQFPNYSSELNVNALELDDSALYLCASRPGTGAVGYTFGSGTRLTVV.

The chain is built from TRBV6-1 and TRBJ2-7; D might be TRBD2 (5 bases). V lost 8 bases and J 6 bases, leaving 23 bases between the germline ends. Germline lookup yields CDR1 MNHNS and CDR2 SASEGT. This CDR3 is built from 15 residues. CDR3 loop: CASRSLSGSRREQYF. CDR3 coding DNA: TGTGCCAGCCGATCTTTAAGTGGGAGTAGGCGCGAGCAGTACTTC.

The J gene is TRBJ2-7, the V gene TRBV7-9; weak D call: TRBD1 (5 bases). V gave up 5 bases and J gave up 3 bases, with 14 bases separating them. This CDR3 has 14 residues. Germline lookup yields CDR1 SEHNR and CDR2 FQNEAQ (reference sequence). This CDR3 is CASSQEWGGYEQYF. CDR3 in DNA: TGTGCCAGCAGCCAAGAGTGGGGCGGCTACGAGCAGTACTTC.

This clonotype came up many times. The CDR3 sequence: CAIRGEDPNSPLHF. The DNA of the CDR3 is TGTGCCATCAGGGGTGAAGACCCTAATTCACCCCTCCACTTT. The rearrangement joins TRBV10-3 to TRBJ1-6; D remains unclear. V was clipped by 6 bases and J by 6 bases, with 12 bases between them. CDR3 length: 14 residues. The V gene's germline CDR1 is ENHRY and CDR2 SYGVKD.

In DNA form, the CDR3 reads TGCGCCAGCAGCTTGACAGGGGATTCTGATACGCAGTATTTT. This gives the protein CASSLTGDSDTQYF. The rearrangement links TRBV5-1 to TRBJ2-3, with TRBD1 matching 7 bases. Germline CDR1 SGHRS, CDR2 YFSETQ. V shed 1 base, J shed 6 bases, and the junction held 5 bases outside the gene matches. The CDR3 runs to 14 residues.

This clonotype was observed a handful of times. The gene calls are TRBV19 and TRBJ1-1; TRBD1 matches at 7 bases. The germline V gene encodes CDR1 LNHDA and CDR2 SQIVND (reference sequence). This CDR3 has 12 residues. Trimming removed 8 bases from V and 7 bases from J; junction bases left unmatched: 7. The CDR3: CASRRDSGEAFF. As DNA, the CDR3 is TGTGCCAGTCGCCGGGACAGCGGTGAAGCTTTCTTT.

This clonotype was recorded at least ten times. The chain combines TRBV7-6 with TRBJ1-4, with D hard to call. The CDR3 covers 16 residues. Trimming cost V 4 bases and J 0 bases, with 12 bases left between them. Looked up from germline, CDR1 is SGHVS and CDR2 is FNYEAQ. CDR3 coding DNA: TGTGCCAGCAGCTCCACTTCCGGAGCAACTAATGAAAAACTGTTTTTT. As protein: CASSSTSGATNEKLFF.

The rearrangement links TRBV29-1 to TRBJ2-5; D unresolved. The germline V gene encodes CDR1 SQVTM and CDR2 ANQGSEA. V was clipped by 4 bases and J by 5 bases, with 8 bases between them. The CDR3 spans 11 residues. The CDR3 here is CSVARSETQYF. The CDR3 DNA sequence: TGCAGCGTTGCCAGATCTGAGACCCAGTACTTC.

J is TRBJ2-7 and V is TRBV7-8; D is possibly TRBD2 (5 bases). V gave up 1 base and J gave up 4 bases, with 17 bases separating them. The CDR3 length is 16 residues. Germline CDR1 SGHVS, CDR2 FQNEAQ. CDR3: CASSLGALRARYEQYF. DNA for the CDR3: TGTGCCAGCAGCTTAGGAGCTTTGAGGGCCAGGTACGAGCAGTACTTC.

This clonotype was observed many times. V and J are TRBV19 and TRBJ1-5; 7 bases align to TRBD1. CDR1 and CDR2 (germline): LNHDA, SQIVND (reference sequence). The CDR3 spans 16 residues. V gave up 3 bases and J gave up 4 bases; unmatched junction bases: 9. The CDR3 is CASSIATGTRNQPQHF. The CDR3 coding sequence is TGTGCCAGTAGTATCGCGACAGGGACTAGGAATCAGCCCCAGCATTTT.

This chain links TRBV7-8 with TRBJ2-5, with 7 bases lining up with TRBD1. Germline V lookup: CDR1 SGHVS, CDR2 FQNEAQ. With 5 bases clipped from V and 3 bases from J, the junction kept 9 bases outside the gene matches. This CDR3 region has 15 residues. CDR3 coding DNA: TGTGCCAGCAGCCAGGGCCGGGACAGCAAAGAGACCCAGTACTTC. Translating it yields CASSQGRDSKETQYF.

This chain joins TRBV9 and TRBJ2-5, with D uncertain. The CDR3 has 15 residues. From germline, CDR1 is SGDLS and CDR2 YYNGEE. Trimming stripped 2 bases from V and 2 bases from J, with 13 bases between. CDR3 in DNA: TGTGCCAGCAGCGTTGGTCCCCCAAATCAAGAGACCCAGTACTTC. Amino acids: CASSVGPPNQETQYF. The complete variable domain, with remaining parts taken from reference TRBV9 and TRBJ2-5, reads DSGVTQTPKHLITATGQRVTLRCSPRSGDLSVYWYQQSLDQGLQFLIQYYNGEERAKGNILERFSAQQFPDLHSELNLSSLELGDSALYFCASSVGPPNQETQYFGPGTRLLVL.